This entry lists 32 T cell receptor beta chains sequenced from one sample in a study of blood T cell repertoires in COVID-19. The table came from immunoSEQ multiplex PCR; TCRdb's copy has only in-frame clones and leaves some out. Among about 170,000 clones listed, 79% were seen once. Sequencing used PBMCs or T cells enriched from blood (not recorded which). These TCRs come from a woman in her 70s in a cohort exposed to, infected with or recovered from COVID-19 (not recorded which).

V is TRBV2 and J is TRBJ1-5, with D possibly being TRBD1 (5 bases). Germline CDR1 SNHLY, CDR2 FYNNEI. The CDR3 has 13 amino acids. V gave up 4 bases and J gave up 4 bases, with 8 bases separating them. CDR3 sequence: CASSVQGNQPQHF. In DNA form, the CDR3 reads TGTGCCAGCAGTGTCCAGGGAAATCAGCCCCAGCATTTT.

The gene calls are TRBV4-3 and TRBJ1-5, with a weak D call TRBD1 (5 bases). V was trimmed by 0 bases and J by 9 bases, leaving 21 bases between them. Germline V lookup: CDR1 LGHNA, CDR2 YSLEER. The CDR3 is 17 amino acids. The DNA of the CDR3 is TGCGCCAGCAGCCAAGAGAGGATAGGGGCCGGATATAGGCCCCAGCATTTT. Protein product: CASSQERIGAGYRPQHF.

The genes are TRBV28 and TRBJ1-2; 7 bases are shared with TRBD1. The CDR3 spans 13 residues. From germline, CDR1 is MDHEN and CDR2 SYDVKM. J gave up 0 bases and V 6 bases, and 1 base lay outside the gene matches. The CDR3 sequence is CASRDRSNYGYTF. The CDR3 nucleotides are TGTGCCAGCAGGGACAGGTCTAACTATGGCTACACCTTC.

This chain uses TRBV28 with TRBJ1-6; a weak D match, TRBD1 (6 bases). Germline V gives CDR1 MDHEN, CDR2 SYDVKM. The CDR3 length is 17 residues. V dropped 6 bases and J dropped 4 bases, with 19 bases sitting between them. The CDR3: CASSRVGGARYNSPLHF. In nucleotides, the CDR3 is TGTGCCAGCAGCCGCGTTGGGGGGGCGCGGTATAATTCACCCCTCCACTTT.

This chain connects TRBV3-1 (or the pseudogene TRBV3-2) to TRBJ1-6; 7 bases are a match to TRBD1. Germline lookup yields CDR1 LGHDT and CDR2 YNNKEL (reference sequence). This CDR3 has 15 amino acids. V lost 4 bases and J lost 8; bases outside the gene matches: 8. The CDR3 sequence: CASSPRAGGYSPLHF. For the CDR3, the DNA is TGTGCCAGCAGCCCCCGGGCAGGGGGTTATTCACCCCTCCACTTT.

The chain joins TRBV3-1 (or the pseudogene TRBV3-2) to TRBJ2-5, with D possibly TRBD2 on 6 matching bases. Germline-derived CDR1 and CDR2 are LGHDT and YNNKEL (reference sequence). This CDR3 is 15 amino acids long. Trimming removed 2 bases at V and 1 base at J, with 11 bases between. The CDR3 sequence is CASSQFAGLQETQYF. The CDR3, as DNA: TGTGCCAGCAGCCAATTTGCGGGGCTCCAAGAGACCCAGTACTTC.

Written as DNA, the CDR3 is TGTGCCAGCAGCCAAGTATCGTCAGGGGGGACCTATGGCTACACCTTC. Translating gives CASSQVSSGGTYGYTF. The V call is TRBV3-1 (or the pseudogene TRBV3-2), the J call TRBJ1-2; 7 bases map to TRBD1. J lost 4 bases, V lost 1 base, and 9 bases had no gene match. The CDR3 is 16 amino acids. Germline V CDR1 and CDR2: LGHDT, YNNKEL (reference sequence).

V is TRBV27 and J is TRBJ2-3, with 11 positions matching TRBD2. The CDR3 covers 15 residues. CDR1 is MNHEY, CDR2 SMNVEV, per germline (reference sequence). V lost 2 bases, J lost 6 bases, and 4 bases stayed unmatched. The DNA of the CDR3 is TGTGCCAGCAGTTTAGCACTAGCGGGAGCGGATACGCAGTATTTT. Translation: CASSLALAGADTQYF.

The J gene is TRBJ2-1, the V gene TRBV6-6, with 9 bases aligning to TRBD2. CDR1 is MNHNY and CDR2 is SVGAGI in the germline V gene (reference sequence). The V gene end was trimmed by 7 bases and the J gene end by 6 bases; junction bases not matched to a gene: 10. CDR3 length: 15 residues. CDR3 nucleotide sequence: TGTGCCAGCAAGGCTTCGGGACTAGCAGGCAATGAGCAGTTCTTC. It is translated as CASKASGLAGNEQFF.

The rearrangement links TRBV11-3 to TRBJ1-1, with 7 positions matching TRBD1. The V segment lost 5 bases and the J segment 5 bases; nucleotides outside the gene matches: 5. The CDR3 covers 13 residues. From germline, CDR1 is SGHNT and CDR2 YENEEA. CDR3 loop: CASSLRQGTEAFF. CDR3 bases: TGTGCCAGCAGCCTTAGACAGGGTACTGAAGCTTTCTTT.

In nucleotides, the CDR3 is TGTGCCAGCAGTCCCGGGCGGCAGCGGGACAATGAGCAGTTCTTC. Residues: CASSPGRQRDNEQFF. The chain links TRBV7-9 to TRBJ2-1; D might be TRBD2 (6 bases). Germline CDR1 SEHNR, CDR2 FQNEAQ (reference sequence). This CDR3 is 15 amino acids long. Between the trimmed V and J ends, which lost 6 bases and 5 bases, there was a span of 17 bases.

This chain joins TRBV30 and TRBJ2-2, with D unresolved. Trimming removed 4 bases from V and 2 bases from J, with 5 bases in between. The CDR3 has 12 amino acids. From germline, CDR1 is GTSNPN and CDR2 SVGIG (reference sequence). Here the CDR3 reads CAWNYNTGELFF. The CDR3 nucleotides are TGTGCCTGGAACTACAACACCGGGGAGCTGTTTTTT.

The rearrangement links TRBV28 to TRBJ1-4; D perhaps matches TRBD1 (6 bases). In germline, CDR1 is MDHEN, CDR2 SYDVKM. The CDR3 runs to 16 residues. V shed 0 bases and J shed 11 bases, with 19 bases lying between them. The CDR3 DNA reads TGTGCCAGCAGTTTATGGTCCCCTAACAGGGTAGGCAAACTGTTTTTT. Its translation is CASSLWSPNRVGKLFF.

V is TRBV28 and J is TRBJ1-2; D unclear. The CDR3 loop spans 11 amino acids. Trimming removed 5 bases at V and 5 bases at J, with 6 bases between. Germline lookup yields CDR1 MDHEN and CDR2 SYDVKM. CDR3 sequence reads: CASSPLYGYTF. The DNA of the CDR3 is TGTGCCAGCAGTCCGCTATATGGCTACACCTTC.

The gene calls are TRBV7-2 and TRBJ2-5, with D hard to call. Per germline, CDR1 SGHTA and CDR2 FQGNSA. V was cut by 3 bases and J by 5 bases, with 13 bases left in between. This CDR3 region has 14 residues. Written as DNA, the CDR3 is TGTGCCAGCAGCTTTCGTACTCCGTTCGAGACCCAGTACTTC. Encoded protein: CASSFRTPFETQYF. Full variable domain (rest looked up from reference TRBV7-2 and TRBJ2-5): GAGVSQSPSNKVTEKGKDVELRCDPISGHTALYWYRQSLGQGLEFLIYFQGNSAPDKSGLPSDRFSAERTGGSVSTLTIQRTQQEDSAVYLCASSFRTPFETQYFGPGTRLLVL.

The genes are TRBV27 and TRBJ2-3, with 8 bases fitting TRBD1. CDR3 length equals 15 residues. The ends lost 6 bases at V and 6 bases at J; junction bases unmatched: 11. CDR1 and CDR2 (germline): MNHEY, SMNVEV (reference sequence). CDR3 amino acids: CASRKIGTGSDTQYF. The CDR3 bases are TGTGCCAGCAGAAAAATCGGGACAGGTTCGGATACGCAGTATTTT.

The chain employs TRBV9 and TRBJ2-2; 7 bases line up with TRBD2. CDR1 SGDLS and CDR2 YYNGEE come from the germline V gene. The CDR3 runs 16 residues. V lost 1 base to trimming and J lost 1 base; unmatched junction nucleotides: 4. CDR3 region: CASSVSGTRNTGELFF. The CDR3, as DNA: TGTGCCAGCAGCGTAAGCGGGACCCGGAACACCGGGGAGCTGTTTTTT. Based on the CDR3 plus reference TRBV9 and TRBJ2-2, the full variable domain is DSGVTQTPKHLITATGQRVTLRCSPRSGDLSVYWYQQSLDQGLQFLIQYYNGEERAKGNILERFSAQQFPDLHSELNLSSLELGDSALYFCASSVSGTRNTGELFFGEGSRLTVL.

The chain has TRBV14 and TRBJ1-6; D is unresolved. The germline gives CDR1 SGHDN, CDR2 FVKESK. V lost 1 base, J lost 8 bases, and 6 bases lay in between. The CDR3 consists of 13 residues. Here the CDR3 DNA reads TGTGCCAGCAGCCAAGGAGGGTATTCACCCCTCCACTTT. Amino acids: CASSQGGYSPLHF.

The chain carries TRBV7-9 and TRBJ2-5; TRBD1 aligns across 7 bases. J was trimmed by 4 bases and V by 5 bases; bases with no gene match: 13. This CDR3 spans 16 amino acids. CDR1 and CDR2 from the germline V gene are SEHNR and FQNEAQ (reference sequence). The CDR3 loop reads CASSRRTGNPAETQYF. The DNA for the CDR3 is TGTGCCAGCAGCCGACGGACAGGCAATCCTGCAGAGACCCAGTACTTC.

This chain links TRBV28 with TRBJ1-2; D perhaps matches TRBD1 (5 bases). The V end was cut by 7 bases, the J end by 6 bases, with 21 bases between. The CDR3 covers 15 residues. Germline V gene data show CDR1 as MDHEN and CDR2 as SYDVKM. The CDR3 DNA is TGTGCCAGCATTGAGCGGGGGGAAGTGAGTGATGGCTACACCTTC. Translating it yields CASIERGEVSDGYTF.

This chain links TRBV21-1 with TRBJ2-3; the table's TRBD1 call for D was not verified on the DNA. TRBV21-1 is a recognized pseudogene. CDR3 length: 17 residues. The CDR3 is CASSNLRDRGNTDTQYF. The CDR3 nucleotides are TGTGCCAGCAGCAACCTCCGGGACAGGGGGAACACAGATACGCAGTATTTT.

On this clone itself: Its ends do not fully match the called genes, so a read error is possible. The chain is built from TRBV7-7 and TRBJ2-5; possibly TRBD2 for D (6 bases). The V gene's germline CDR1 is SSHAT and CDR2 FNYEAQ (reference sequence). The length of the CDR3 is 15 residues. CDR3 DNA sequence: TGTGCTAGCAGCTTAGGTTCAGCGGGCCGGGAGACCCAGTACTTC. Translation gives CASSLGSAGRETQYF.

DNA for the CDR3: TGTGCCAGCAGCTTTAGGGCTAGCGGGAGGGCCGCGGAGACCCAGTACTTC. Protein sequence: CASSFRASGRAAETQYF. This chain uses TRBV5-4 with TRBJ2-5, with TRBD2 matching over 12 bases. Trimming cost V 2 bases and J 5 bases; bases outside gene matches: 10. This CDR3 is built from 17 residues. Germline values: CDR1 SGHNT, CDR2 YYREEE (reference sequence). Drawing the rest from reference TRBV5-4 and TRBJ2-5, the complete variable domain is ETGVTQSPTHLIKTRGQQVTLRCSSQSGHNTVSWYQQALGQGPQFIFQYYREEENGRGNFPPRFSGLQFPNYSSELNVNALELDDSALYLCASSFRASGRAAETQYFGPGTRLLVL.

The CDR3 sequence is CASSLDGNRHYEQYF. CDR3 DNA sequence: TGCGCCAGCAGCTTGGACGGGAATAGACACTACGAGCAGTACTTC. The chain couples TRBV5-1 to TRBJ2-7; D possibly corresponds to TRBD2 (5 bases). Germline CDR1 reads SGHRS; CDR2 reads YFSETQ. There are 15 residues in the CDR3. V was shortened by 0 bases and J by 3 bases, with 13 bases between the two germline ends.

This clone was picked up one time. CDR3: CASSPALRGELFF. The CDR3 DNA follows: TGTGCCAGCAGCCCTGCCCTGCGCGGGGAGCTGTTTTTT. The chain carries TRBV14 and TRBJ2-2; no firm D call. Trimming took 4 bases from V and 7 from J, leaving 10 bases between them. From germline, CDR1 is SGHDN and CDR2 FVKESK. The CDR3 consists of 13 residues.

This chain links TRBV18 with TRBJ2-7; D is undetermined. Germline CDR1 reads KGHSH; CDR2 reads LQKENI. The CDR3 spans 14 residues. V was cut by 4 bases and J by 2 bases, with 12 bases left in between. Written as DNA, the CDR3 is TGTGCCAGCTCACGCGCTGCCGATGCCTACGAGCAGTACTTC. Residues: CASSRAADAYEQYF.

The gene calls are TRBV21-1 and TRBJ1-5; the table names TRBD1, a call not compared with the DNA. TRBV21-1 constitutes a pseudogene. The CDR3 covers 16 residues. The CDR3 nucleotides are TGTGCCAGCAGCAAGAGACAGGGAAGCCCTGCTTATCCCCAGCATTTT. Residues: CASSKRQGSPAYPQHF.

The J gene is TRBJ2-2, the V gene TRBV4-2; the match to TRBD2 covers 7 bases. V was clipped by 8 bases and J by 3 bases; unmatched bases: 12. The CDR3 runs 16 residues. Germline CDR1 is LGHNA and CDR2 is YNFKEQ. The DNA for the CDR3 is TGTGCCAGCCGCGGCCGGACTAGTGTCGACACCGGGGAGCTGTTTTTT. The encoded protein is CASRGRTSVDTGELFF.

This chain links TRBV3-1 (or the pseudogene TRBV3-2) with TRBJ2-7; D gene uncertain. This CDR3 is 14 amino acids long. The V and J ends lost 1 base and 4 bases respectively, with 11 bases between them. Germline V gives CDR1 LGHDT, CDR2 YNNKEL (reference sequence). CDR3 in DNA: TGTGCCAGCAGCCAAGGTTATCGACAATACGAGCAGTACTTC. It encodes CASSQGYRQYEQYF.

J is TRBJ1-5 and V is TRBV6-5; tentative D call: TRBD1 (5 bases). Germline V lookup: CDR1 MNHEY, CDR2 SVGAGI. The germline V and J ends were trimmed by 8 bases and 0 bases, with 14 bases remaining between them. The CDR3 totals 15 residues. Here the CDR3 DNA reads TGTGCCAGCTCCAGGGTATCGCATAGCAATCAGCCCCAGCATTTT. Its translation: CASSRVSHSNQPQHF.

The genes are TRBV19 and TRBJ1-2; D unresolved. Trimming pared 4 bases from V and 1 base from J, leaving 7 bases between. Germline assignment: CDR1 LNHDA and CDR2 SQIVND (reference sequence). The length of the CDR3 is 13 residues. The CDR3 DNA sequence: TGTGCCAGTAGTAACGGTGGTAACTATGGCTACACCTTC. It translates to CASSNGGNYGYTF. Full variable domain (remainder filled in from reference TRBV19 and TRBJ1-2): DGGITQSPKYLFRKEGQNVTLSCEQNLNHDAMYWYRQDPGQGLRLIYYSQIVNDFQKGDIAEGYSVSREKKESFPLTVTSAQKNPTAFYLCASSNGGNYGYTFGSGTRLTVV.

Here the CDR3 reads CASSYSVLEQGARIKAFF. CDR3 nucleotides: TGTGCCAGCAGTTACTCGGTCTTGGAACAGGGGGCGCGAATCAAAGCTTTCTTT. V gene TRBV6-2 or TRBV6-3 combines with J gene TRBJ1-1, with 9 bases matching TRBD1. This CDR3 has 18 amino acids. V was clipped by 0 bases and J by 9 bases; unmatched bases: 17. Germline CDR1 reads MNHEY; CDR2 reads SVGEGT.